The 26 T cell receptor beta chains below all came from one sample that was sequenced in a study of T cells after yellow fever vaccination. TCRdb reprocessed the 5' RACE reads via MiXCR and lists one record per CDR3 protein. Counted here are a few hundred thousand distinct CDR3 sequences, approximately 8% occurring once; the ten biggest clones make up 15% to 20%. Sequences were derived from PBMCs, sampled roughly 45 days after the first yellow fever vaccination. Source of these receptors: a man aged 18 to 29 who received the YFV17D yellow fever vaccine.

This clonotype has more than one count but fewer than ten. The V and J genes are TRBV24-1 and TRBJ2-1; the match to TRBD2 covers 7 bases. The length of the CDR3 is 15 residues. The ends lost 1 base at V and 7 bases at J; junction bases unmatched: 6. Germline CDR1 and CDR2: KGHDR and SFDVKD. The DNA of the CDR3 is TGTGCCACCAGTGATTTAAATTCGCGGGGGAATGAGCAGTTCTTC. This gives the protein CATSDLNSRGNEQFF.

The chain links TRBV6-6 to TRBJ1-1; D gene ambiguous. The germline V and J ends were trimmed by 8 bases and 5 bases, with 15 bases remaining between them. Germline CDR1 MNHNY, CDR2 SVGAGI (reference sequence). The length of the CDR3 is 13 residues. CDR3 bases: TGTGCCAGCTATCTCGGAAGGTGGACTGAAGCTTTCTTT. Translation: CASYLGRWTEAFF.

CDR3 in DNA: TGCGCCAGCAGTTCCGGGACACCCGTTATGCCCCAGCATTTT. Translation: CASSSGTPVMPQHF. The chain joins TRBV10-2 to TRBJ1-5; the D gene is possibly TRBD1 (6 bases). The CDR3 consists of 14 residues. The V and J ends lost 5 bases and 9 bases respectively, with 17 bases between them. CDR1 is WSHSY, CDR2 SAAADI, per germline.

This clonotype was picked up many times. V and J are TRBV6-2 or TRBV6-3 and TRBJ2-7, with D perhaps being TRBD1 or TRBD2 (6 bases each). V was cut by 5 bases and J by 3 bases, with 17 bases left in between. The CDR3 extends over 15 amino acids. Germline CDR1 MNHEY, CDR2 SVGEGT. CDR3: CASSPTPGGLYEQYF. As DNA, the CDR3 is TGTGCCAGCAGTCCAACCCCCGGGGGCCTCTACGAGCAGTACTTC.

The rearrangement uses TRBV20-1 and TRBJ1-3; the D is unclear. Germline loops: CDR1 DFQATT, CDR2 SNEGSKA (reference sequence). The CDR3 extends over 14 amino acids. V was cut by 0 bases and J by 0 bases, with 6 bases left in between. CDR3 coding DNA: TGCAGTGCTAGAGAGGGCAGCTCTGGAAACACCATATATTTT. Translated, it gives CSAREGSSGNTIYF.

The chain combines TRBV4-1 with TRBJ2-5; tentative D call: TRBD2 (5 bases). The germline V gene has CDR1 MGHRA and CDR2 YSYEKL. The CDR3 extends over 13 amino acids. The V end lost 1 base, the J end lost 9 bases, and 12 bases lay between the germline ends. DNA for the CDR3: TGCGCCAGCAGCCAAGCCGGGGAATGGGCCCAGTACTTC. Translation gives CASSQAGEWAQYF.

This clonotype was detected only a few times. The chain combines TRBV18 with TRBJ2-1; D is ambiguous. The V gene's germline CDR1 is KGHSH and CDR2 LQKENI. The CDR3 is 14 amino acids. Trimming stripped 0 bases from V and 6 bases from J, with 9 bases between. The CDR3 sequence is CASSPPPAVNEQFF. The DNA of the CDR3 is TGTGCCAGCTCACCACCGCCGGCCGTCAATGAGCAGTTCTTC.

The chain employs TRBV11-3 and TRBJ2-1; no definite D call. Germline V gene lookup returns CDR1 SGHNT and CDR2 YENEEA. CDR3 length equals 14 residues. V shed 3 bases and J shed 9 bases, with 15 bases lying between them. CDR3 sequence (DNA): TGTGCCAGCAGCTTCGCCTATCCAACGGGTGAGCAGTTCTTC. It encodes CASSFAYPTGEQFF.

This sequence joins TRBV7-3 and TRBJ2-1; 8 bases align to TRBD2. J was trimmed by 3 bases and V by 6 bases; bases with no gene match: 4. This CDR3 region has 14 residues. Per the germline V gene, CDR1 is SGHTA and CDR2 is FQGTGA. The CDR3 loop reads CASSPGGFYNEQFF. CDR3 in DNA: TGTGCCAGCAGTCCGGGGGGGTTCTACAATGAGCAGTTCTTC.

This chain uses TRBV6-2 or TRBV6-3 with TRBJ1-2; D is undetermined. Germline V CDR1 and CDR2: MNHEY, SVGEGT. The length of the CDR3 is 11 residues. Trimming left V 5 bases short and J 5 bases short, with 6 bases between. CDR3: CASSEEYGYTF. The CDR3 coding sequence is TGTGCCAGCAGTGAAGAGTATGGCTACACCTTC.

This chain links TRBV5-5 with TRBJ2-3; 15 bases match TRBD2. Per germline, CDR1 SGHKS and CDR2 YYEKEE (reference sequence). V lost 0 bases, J lost 7 bases, and 3 bases stayed unmatched. This CDR3 has 16 residues. CDR3 sequence (DNA): TGTGCCAGCAGCTTGGGGACTAGCGGGGGGGCAAATACGCAGTATTTT. Protein product: CASSLGTSGGANTQYF.

This clonotype has ten or more counts. This chain joins TRBV6-4 and TRBJ2-2, with D hard to call. CDR1 is MRHNA and CDR2 is SNTAGT in the germline V gene. This CDR3 is built from 13 residues. Trimming left V 3 bases short and J 0 bases short, with 2 bases between. The CDR3 reads CASSEANTGELFF. CDR3 nucleotide sequence: TGTGCCAGCAGTGAGGCGAACACCGGGGAGCTGTTTTTT.

This clonotype was seen repeatedly, ten times or more. This chain uses TRBV20-1 with TRBJ2-5; D is uncertain. Trimming removed 6 bases at V and 0 bases at J, with 8 bases between. CDR1 and CDR2 (germline): DFQATT, SNEGSKA (reference sequence). The CDR3 covers 12 residues. CDR3 sequence: CSAQKDQETQYF. In DNA form, the CDR3 reads TGCAGTGCCCAGAAGGACCAAGAGACCCAGTACTTC.

The rearrangement joins TRBV27 to TRBJ1-2; 9 bases align to TRBD1. CDR3 length equals 16 residues. Germline assignment: CDR1 MNHEY and CDR2 SMNVEV (reference sequence). V gave up 5 bases and J gave up 0 bases; unmatched junction bases: 7. CDR3 bases: TGTGCCAGCAGTCCAAGGACAGGGGAAGCTAACTATGGCTACACCTTC. The encoded protein is CASSPRTGEANYGYTF.

This clonotype was detected ten times or more. The chain recombines TRBV4-3 with TRBJ2-3; 12 bases match TRBD2. Per the germline V gene, CDR1 is LGHNA and CDR2 is YSLEER. The CDR3 has 16 residues. Unmatched junction bases numbered 8, after V lost 1 base and J lost 9 bases. The CDR3 nucleotides are TGCGCCAGCAGCCAAGTCTGGCTAGCGGGGGGGCCAACGCAGTATTTT. Protein sequence: CASSQVWLAGGPTQYF.

The V and J genes are TRBV3-1 and TRBJ2-1; D gene uncertain. CDR3 length: 15 amino acids. V was shortened by 0 bases and J by 3 bases, with 9 bases between the two germline ends. Germline V gene sequence: CDR1 LGHDT, CDR2 YNNKEL (reference sequence). For the CDR3, the DNA is TGTGCCAGCAGCCAAGAAGTGTTGCGCTACAATGAGCAGTTCTTC. Translating gives CASSQEVLRYNEQFF.

V gene TRBV15 combines with J gene TRBJ1-1; TRBD1 is a possible D gene (5 bases). CDR1 LNHNV and CDR2 YYDKDF come from the germline V gene (reference sequence). The length of the CDR3 is 16 residues. V was shortened by 1 base and J by 2 bases, with 14 bases between the two germline ends. CDR3 region: CATSRVVTELNTEAFF. CDR3 bases: TGTGCCACCAGCAGAGTGGTGACAGAACTTAACACTGAAGCTTTCTTT.

The chain uses TRBV12-5 and TRBJ2-2; TRBD1 aligns across 8 bases. The germline gives CDR1 LGHNT, CDR2 FRNRAP. The CDR3 consists of 16 residues. V lost 5 bases, J lost 1 base, and 6 bases stayed unmatched. The CDR3 DNA reads TGTGCTAGTGGTCCCGGGACAGGACTGAACACCGGGGAGCTGTTTTTT. Amino acid sequence: CASGPGTGLNTGELFF. Full variable domain (outside the CDR3, taken from reference TRBV12-5 and TRBJ2-2): DARVTQTPRHKVTEMGQEVTMRCQPILGHNTVFWYRQTMMQGLELLAYFRNRAPLDDSGMPKDRFSAEMPDATLATLKIQPSEPRDSAVYFCASGPGTGLNTGELFFGEGSRLTVL.

This clonotype was counted only a few times. The chain uses TRBV7-2 and TRBJ1-4; D unresolved. Germline V gives CDR1 SGHTA, CDR2 FQGNSA. The CDR3 length is 14 residues. V lost 2 bases and J 7 bases, leaving 11 bases between the germline ends. This CDR3 is CASSLIARGEKLFF. The CDR3 DNA follows: TGTGCCAGCAGCTTAATCGCCCGGGGTGAAAAACTGTTTTTT.

This clonotype has more than one count but fewer than ten. CDR3 protein: CASSLGHLSNQPQHF. The CDR3 nucleotides are TGTGCCAGCAGCTTAGGGCATCTCAGCAATCAGCCCCAGCATTTT. The chain links TRBV7-6 to TRBJ1-5; D remains unclear. The germline CDR1 and CDR2 sequences are SGHVS and FNYEAQ. V lost 1 base and J lost 1, with 8 bases in between. The CDR3 totals 15 residues.

V gene TRBV24-1 combines with J gene TRBJ2-2; D might be TRBD1 (6 bases). With 4 bases removed from V and 6 bases from J, the gap between germline ends came to 11 bases. This CDR3 spans 14 amino acids. Looked up from germline, CDR1 is KGHDR and CDR2 is SFDVKD. CDR3: CATSDPGVAGELFF. CDR3 DNA sequence: TGTGCCACCAGTGACCCAGGGGTTGCCGGGGAGCTGTTTTTT.

This clonotype turned up a few times. The chain combines TRBV12-3 or TRBV12-4 with TRBJ1-6; D is perhaps TRBD1 (6 bases). The CDR3 loop spans 16 amino acids. V was cut by 1 base and J by 2 bases, with 9 bases left in between. This chain's CDR3 is CASSLGWDTYNSPLHF. DNA of the CDR3: TGTGCCAGCAGTTTAGGCTGGGACACCTATAATTCACCCCTCCACTTT.

The chain employs TRBV20-1 and TRBJ2-5, with 9 bases identical to TRBD1. This CDR3 has 15 amino acids. V lost 0 bases and J lost 7; bases outside the gene matches: 9. Germline CDR1 and CDR2: DFQATT and SNEGSKA (reference sequence). For the CDR3, the DNA is TGCAGTGCTAGAGATGGGGACAGGGCTTATGGGACCCAGTACTTC. It is translated as CSARDGDRAYGTQYF.

Only a few counts were recorded for this clonotype. The CDR3 DNA reads as TGTGCCAGCAGACCCGCAGGGGGCGGCAATCAGCCCCAGCATTTT. It codes for CASRPAGGGNQPQHF. V usage is TRBV6-1 and J usage is TRBJ1-5; 8 nucleotides agree with TRBD1. CDR1 is MNHNS, CDR2 SASEGT, per germline. The CDR3 totals 15 residues. The ends lost 6 bases at V and 2 bases at J; junction bases unmatched: 6.

This clonotype was recorded at least ten times. The rearrangement joins TRBV20-1 to TRBJ2-3; TRBD2 matches at 11 bases. The germline CDR1 and CDR2 sequences are DFQATT and SNEGSKA (reference sequence). V shed 3 bases and J 7 bases; nucleotides not matched to a gene: 3. The CDR3 has 13 amino acids. CDR3 sequence: CSASSGGVYTQYF. DNA for the CDR3: TGCAGTGCTAGTAGCGGGGGGGTATATACGCAGTATTTT.

This clonotype was counted ten times or more. The chain uses TRBV20-1 and TRBJ2-5; 8 bases are shared with TRBD2. Germline V gene lookup returns CDR1 DFQATT and CDR2 SNEGSKA (reference sequence). The CDR3 totals 16 residues. The trim removed 4 bases at V and 0 bases at J, leaving 10 bases unmatched. CDR3 DNA sequence: TGCAGTGCTAAGGGCAAGGGCGGGGGGTACCAAGAGACCCAGTACTTC. Encoded protein: CSAKGKGGGYQETQYF.